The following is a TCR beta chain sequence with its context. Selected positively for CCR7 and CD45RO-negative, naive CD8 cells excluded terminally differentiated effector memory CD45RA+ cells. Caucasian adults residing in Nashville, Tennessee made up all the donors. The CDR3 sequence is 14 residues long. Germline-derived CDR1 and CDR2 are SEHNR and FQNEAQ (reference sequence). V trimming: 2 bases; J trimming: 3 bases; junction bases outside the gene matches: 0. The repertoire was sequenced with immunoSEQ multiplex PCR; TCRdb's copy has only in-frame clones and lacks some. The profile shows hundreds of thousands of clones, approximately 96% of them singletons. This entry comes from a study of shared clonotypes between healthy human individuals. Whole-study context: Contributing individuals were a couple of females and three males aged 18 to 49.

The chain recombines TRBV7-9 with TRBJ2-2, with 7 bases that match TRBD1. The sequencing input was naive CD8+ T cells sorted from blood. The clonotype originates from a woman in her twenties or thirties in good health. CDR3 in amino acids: CASSLTGDTGELFF. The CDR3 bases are TGTGCCAGCAGCTTAACAGGGGACACCGGGGAGCTGTTTTTT.